Listed below are T cell receptor beta chains from one sample, sequenced in a study of T cell responses to AZD1222 COVID-19 vaccine. Method: immunoSEQ multiplex PCR; TCRdb's copy keeps in-frame clones and lacks some. The repertoire has about 45,000 clones, roughly 77% of them found once; the top ten carry about 20%. Sequencing used peripheral blood, obtained 28 days after the second dose of the MenACWY control vaccine. The receptors stem from an adult who received the MenACWY meningococcal vaccine as a control. CDR3s include the opening cysteine and the closing phenylalanine or tryptophan. A D gene is named only where the DNA matches it firmly. Rows give clone size only sometimes, using once, few, many, or a class for an expanded clone.

NA,NA,TRBJ2-1,TRBV9,15,CASSVEGGNWNEQFF,TGTGCCAGCAGCGTAGAGGGGGGCAACTGGAATGAGCAGTTCTTC
NA,TRBD1,TRBJ1-6,TRBV6-6,15,CASSYQGQQNSPLHF,TGTGCCAGCAGTTATCAGGGACAGCAAAATTCACCCCTCCACTTT
few,TRBD1,TRBJ1-5,TRBV19,14,CASRRQGGNQPQHF,TGTGCCAGTAGGCGACAGGGAGGCAATCAGCCCCAGCATTTT
NA,TRBD1,TRBJ2-7,TRBV27,15,CASRLQTGLTYEQYF,TGTGCCAGCAGACTACAGACAGGGTTGACCTACGAGCAGTACTTC
NA,TRBD1,TRBJ1-1,TRBV5-5,13,CASSLDRGTEAFF,TGTGCCAGCAGCTTGGACAGGGGGACTGAAGCTTTCTTT
NA,NA,TRBJ1-5,TRBV30,14,CAWSLGQGNQPQHF,TGTGCCTGGAGCTTAGGCCAGGGCAATCAGCCCCAGCATTTT
few,TRBD1,TRBJ1-2,TRBV11-2,16,CASSPSWEGGEDGYTF,TGTGCCAGCAGCCCTTCCTGGGAAGGGGGCGAAGATGGCTACACCTTC
once,NA,TRBJ2-2,TRBV5-1,18,CASSLGQLGGRGTGELFF,TGCGCCAGCAGCTTGGGGCAGCTGGGGGGTCGTGGCACCGGGGAGCTGTTTTTT
NA,TRBD2,TRBJ2-3,TRBV5-1,15,CASRVSGGAVDTQYF,TGCGCCAGCAGGGTAAGCGGGGGGGCCGTAGATACGCAGTATTTT
few,NA,TRBJ1-5,TRBV9,14,CASSPEGSNQPQHF,TGTGCCAGCAGCCCAGAAGGGAGCAATCAGCCCCAGCATTTT
NA,NA,TRBJ1-4,TRBV19,14,CATSRQRGYEKLFF,TGTGCCACGTCGCGGCAGCGAGGGTATGAAAAACTGTTTTTT
NA,NA,TRBJ1-1,TRBV28,14,CASKELSSPPEAFF,TGTGCCAGCAAGGAGCTAAGTAGTCCACCTGAAGCTTTCTTT
NA,TRBD1,TRBJ1-2,TRBV11-2,14,CASSFGQGAFGYTF,TGTGCCAGCAGTTTTGGACAGGGGGCGTTTGGCTACACCTTC
NA,NA,TRBJ1-2,TRBV9,14,CASSTRGDRYGYTF,TGTGCCAGCAGCACCCGGGGGGACCGCTATGGCTACACCTTC
NA,TRBD1,TRBJ1-1,TRBV10-3,15,CAIRETGGMNTEAFF,TGTGCCATCAGGGAAACAGGGGGCATGAACACTGAAGCTTTCTTT
NA,NA,TRBJ2-3,TRBV9,14,CASSANVLTDTQYF,TGTGCCAGCAGCGCGAATGTTCTTACAGATACGCAGTATTTT
NA,NA,TRBJ1-2,TRBV5-6,13,CASSFDSDYGYTF,TGTGCCAGCAGCTTCGACAGCGACTATGGCTACACCTTC
NA,TRBD2,TRBJ2-2,TRBV3-1/TRBV3-2,14,CASSSTSGPGELFF,TGTGCCAGCAGCTCGACTAGCGGTCCCGGGGAGCTGTTTTTT
NA,NA,TRBJ2-5,TRBV5-1,16,CASSLGGTQPQETQYF,TGCGCCAGCAGCTTGGGAGGGACTCAACCACAAGAGACCCAGTACTTC
NA,NA,TRBJ1-1,TRBV9,13,CASSVAEATEAFF,TGTGCCAGCAGCGTAGCAGAGGCCACTGAAGCTTTCTTT
NA,TRBD2,TRBJ2-1,TRBV11-2,19,CASSLVLAGAVSSYNEQFF,TGTGCCAGCAGCTTAGTCCTAGCGGGAGCTGTTAGCTCCTACAATGAGCAGTTCTTC
NA,TRBD1,TRBJ1-2,TRBV5-1,16,CASSLDRRGLRYGYTF,TGCGCCAGCAGCTTGGATCGCAGGGGGCTACGATATGGCTACACCTTC
NA,NA,TRBJ2-2,TRBV11-2,15,CASSSPRGFTGELFF,TGTGCCAGCAGCTCTCCCCGGGGCTTTACCGGGGAGCTGTTTTTT
NA,NA,TRBJ2-1,TRBV2,11,CASSLYNEQFF,TGTGCCAGCAGTTTATACAATGAGCAGTTCTTC
NA,TRBD1,TRBJ1-2,TRBV19,15,CASYTGALANYGYTF,TGTGCCAGCTACACAGGGGCACTAGCTAACTATGGCTACACCTTC
NA,NA,TRBJ2-7,TRBV3-1/TRBV3-2,16,CASTQGPRTGTYEQYF,TGTGCCAGCACCCAAGGTCCTAGGACGGGGACCTACGAGCAGTACTTC
NA,NA,TRBJ1-6,TRBV6-5,16,CASSYSAGTAGSPLHF,TGTGCCAGCAGTTACTCGGCCGGGACGGCCGGATCACCCCTCCACTTT
NA,TRBD1,TRBJ1-1,TRBV27,14,CASTTDRLNTEAFF,TGTGCCAGCACTACGGACAGGTTGAACACTGAAGCTTTCTTT
hyperexpanded,NA,TRBJ1-4,TRBV15,17,CATSRGREVATNEKLFF,TGTGCCACCAGCAGAGGAAGGGAGGTTGCAACTAATGAAAAACTGTTTTTT
NA,NA,TRBJ1-1,TRBV7-2,15,CASSLIRMGNTEAFF,TGTGCCAGCAGCTTAATCAGGATGGGGAACACTGAAGCTTTCTTT
NA,NA,TRBJ2-2,TRBV27,15,CASSFNRQITGELFF,TGTGCCAGCAGTTTTAACCGTCAAATCACCGGGGAGCTGTTTTTT
NA,NA,TRBJ1-4,TRBV14,15,CASSQVRGPTMELFF,TGTGCCAGCAGCCAAGTCCGGGGGCCCACGATGGAACTGTTTTTT
NA,TRBD2,TRBJ2-1,TRBV5-5,15,CASSLSGLAGDEQFF,TGTGCCAGCAGCTTGTCGGGACTAGCGGGAGATGAGCAGTTCTTC
NA,NA,TRBJ1-6,TRBV5-1,14,CASSLVSGDSPLHF,TGCGCCAGCAGCTTGGTCTCAGGGGATTCACCCCTCCACTTT
NA,NA,TRBJ1-6,TRBV11-3,14,CASSQGQGYSPLHF,TGTGCCAGCAGCCAAGGGCAGGGGTATTCACCCCTCCACTTT
NA,NA,TRBJ1-1,TRBV19,12,CASTNAQGEAFF,TGTGCCAGTACTAACGCACAGGGTGAAGCTTTCTTT
NA,NA,TRBJ2-3,TRBV6-5,16,CASSYERGRATDTQYF,TGTGCCAGCAGTTACGAACGGGGGCGGGCCACAGATACGCAGTATTTT
once,NA,TRBJ1-1,TRBV5-6,14,CASSVFLRNTEAFF,TGTGCCAGCAGTGTTTTCTTGAGGAACACTGAAGCTTTCTTT
NA,NA,TRBJ1-3,TRBV20-1,13,CSASRVSGNTIYF,TGCAGTGCTAGTCGGGTCTCTGGAAACACCATATATTTT
NA,NA,TRBJ2-1,TRBV28,15,CASRPRDTSYNEQFF,TGTGCCAGCAGGCCCCGGGACACCTCCTACAATGAGCAGTTCTTC
NA,NA,TRBJ1-2,TRBV18,17,CASSPLGVAGSNYGYTF,TGTGCCAGCTCACCACTCGGAGTGGCAGGTTCTAACTATGGCTACACCTTC
NA,NA,TRBJ1-1,TRBV7-2,12,CASSWDTLGAFF,TGTGCCAGCAGCTGGGACACTCTGGGGGCTTTCTTT
NA,TRBD1,TRBJ1-2,TRBV25-1,16,CASSEGGTGANYGYTF,TGTGCCAGCAGTGAGGGGGGGACAGGGGCTAACTATGGCTACACCTTC
NA,TRBD1,TRBJ1-1,TRBV18,16,CASSPPRQGVGTEAFF,TGTGCCAGCTCACCCCCAAGACAGGGGGTAGGCACTGAAGCTTTCTTT
NA,NA,TRBJ1-6,TRBV3-1/TRBV3-2,15,CASSQGVNGNSPLHF,TGTGCCAGCAGCCAAGGGGTCAACGGGAATTCACCCCTCCACTTT
NA,NA,TRBJ1-1,TRBV5-4,16,CASSSGRGGMNTEAFF,TGTGCCAGCAGCTCCGGCCGCGGAGGGATGAACACTGAAGCTTTCTTT
NA,NA,TRBJ1-3,TRBV2,14,CASGEQGPGNTIYF,TGTGCCAGCGGTGAACAGGGCCCTGGAAACACCATATATTTT
NA,TRBD1,TRBJ1-1,TRBV6-2/TRBV6-3,18,CASSYSSSTGTANTEAFF,TGTGCCAGCAGTTACTCTAGCTCGACCGGGACAGCTAACACTGAAGCTTTCTTT
few,NA,TRBJ1-1,TRBV11-2,16,CASSLEGRRRRTEAFF,TGTGCCAGCAGCTTAGAGGGCCGGCGTAGGAGGACTGAAGCTTTCTTT
NA,NA,TRBJ1-2,TRBV14,13,CASSQGYLYGYTF,TGTGCCAGCAGCCAAGGGTACCTCTATGGCTACACCTTC
NA,TRBD1,TRBJ1-2,TRBV30,13,CAWDRGSSDGYTF,TGTGCCTGGGACAGGGGATCTTCGGATGGCTACACCTTC
NA,NA,TRBJ1-2,TRBV7-8,16,CASSLQTGSAPYGYTF,TGTGCCAGCAGCCTCCAGACAGGATCAGCCCCCTATGGCTACACCTTC
NA,NA,TRBJ2-7,TRBV5-1,14,CASSALGVRYEQYF,TGCGCCAGCAGCGCCCTAGGGGTCCGCTACGAGCAGTACTTC
NA,NA,TRBJ2-1,TRBV12-3/TRBV12-4,12,CASSLWQNEQFF,TGTGCCAGCAGTTTATGGCAAAATGAGCAGTTCTTC